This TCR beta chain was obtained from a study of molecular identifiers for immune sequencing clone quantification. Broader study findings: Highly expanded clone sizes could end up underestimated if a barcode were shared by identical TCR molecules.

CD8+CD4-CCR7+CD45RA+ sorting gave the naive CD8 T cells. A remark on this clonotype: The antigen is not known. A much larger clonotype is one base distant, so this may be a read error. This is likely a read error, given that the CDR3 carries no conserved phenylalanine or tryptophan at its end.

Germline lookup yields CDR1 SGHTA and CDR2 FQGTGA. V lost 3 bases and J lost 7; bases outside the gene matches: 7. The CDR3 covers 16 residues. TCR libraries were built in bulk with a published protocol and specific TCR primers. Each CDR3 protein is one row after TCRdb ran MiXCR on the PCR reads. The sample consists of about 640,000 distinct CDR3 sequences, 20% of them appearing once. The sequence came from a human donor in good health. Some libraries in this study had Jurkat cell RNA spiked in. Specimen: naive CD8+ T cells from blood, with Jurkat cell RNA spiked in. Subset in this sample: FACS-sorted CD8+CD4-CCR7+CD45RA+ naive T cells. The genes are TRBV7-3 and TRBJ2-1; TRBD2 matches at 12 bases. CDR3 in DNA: TGTGCCAGCAGCTTCGATAGGACTAGCGGGAATAATGAGCAGTTCCTC. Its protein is CASSFDRTSGNNEQFL.